This T cell receptor beta chain was sequenced for a study of blood T cell repertoires in COVID-19. Study details: Acute-phase and convalescent COVID-19 samples originated in the United States, Italy and Spain. Sample material is recorded as cDNA or gDNA derived from T cells, B-cell-depleted T cells, or PBMCs.

This clone was seen many times. As originally analysed: Amplified reference gene primers provided the basis for estimating nucleated cell counts. Generated by immunoSEQ multiplex PCR, the TCRdb table keeps only in-frame clones and is missing some. Clone size and the V and J calls come from that table; the DNA yielded D and trimming. This table has roughly 280,000 clones, approximately 89% appearing once. The CDR3 sequence is 16 residues long. The source is a man aged 40-49 years with active or convalescent COVID-19. This chain connects TRBV21-1 to TRBJ2-7; the table's D call of TRBD2 was not tested on the DNA. TRBV21-1 is labeled a pseudogene. The sample taken for sequencing was peripheral blood. The CDR3, as DNA: TGTGCCAGCAGCAAAGGGAAGGCTAGCGGACATGAAGGGCAGTACTTC. Translation: CASSKGKASGHEGQYF.